Listed here are 2 T cell receptor beta chains from one sample, sequenced in a study of early T cells in non-severe SARS-CoV-2 infection. MiXCR, run by TCRdb on the 5' RACE reads, gives a single entry per CDR3 protein. This table holds tens of thousands of distinct CDR3 sequences, around 6.8% found once. Sequences were derived from whole blood, sampled at baseline. The receptors stem from an adult who was a healthcare worker with PCR-confirmed SARS-CoV-2 infection or an uninfected control (not recorded which).

The chain joins TRBV6-5 to TRBJ2-3; 8 nucleotides line up with TRBD2. V lost 7 bases and J lost 4; bases outside the gene matches: 7. This CDR3 comprises 14 residues. The germline V gene encodes CDR1 MNHEY and CDR2 SVGAGI. CDR3 sequence reads: CASTHSGNSDTQYF. The DNA of the CDR3 is TGTGCCAGCACCCATAGCGGGAATTCAGATACGCAGTATTTT.

The chain recombines TRBV6-4 with TRBJ2-1; TRBD1 might be the D (6 bases). V lost 2 bases to trimming and J lost 7 bases, with 12 bases between them. Germline CDR1 and CDR2: MRHNA and SNTAGT. CDR3 size: 14 residues. The DNA of the CDR3 is TGTGCCAGCAGTGACCAAGGACAGCCTAATGAGCAGTTCTTC. This codes for CASSDQGQPNEQFF.